This TCR beta chain derives from a study of OX40 agonist ivuxolimab in advanced cancers. Findings and limits, study-wide: At doses 0.1 to 3.0 mg/kg, CD4+ and CD8+ clones expanded. Expanded clones were, on average, more numerous in CD8+ T cells than in CD4+.

This clone was counted between two and nine times. No antigen is known for it. The protocol was immunoSEQ multiplex PCR, while the TCRdb copy is restricted to in-frame clones and leaves out a portion. This table has some 37,000 clones, 82% appearing once. The sample here was CD4+ or CD8+ T cells sorted from blood, taken in a trial of the OX40 agonist ivuxolimab. This receptor was obtained from an adult with an advanced solid tumor such as melanoma, head and neck, liver or kidney cancer.

The CDR3 is CASSYSLGVHGYTF. CDR3 sequence (DNA): TGTGCCAGCAGTTACTCCCTGGGGGTTCATGGCTACACCTTC. The chain links TRBV6-6 to TRBJ1-2; TRBD1 is a possible D gene (5 bases). The CDR3 runs to 14 residues. The ends were cut back, 0 bases at V and 6 bases at J, with 11 bases in the middle. Germline values: CDR1 MNHNY, CDR2 SVGAGI (reference sequence).